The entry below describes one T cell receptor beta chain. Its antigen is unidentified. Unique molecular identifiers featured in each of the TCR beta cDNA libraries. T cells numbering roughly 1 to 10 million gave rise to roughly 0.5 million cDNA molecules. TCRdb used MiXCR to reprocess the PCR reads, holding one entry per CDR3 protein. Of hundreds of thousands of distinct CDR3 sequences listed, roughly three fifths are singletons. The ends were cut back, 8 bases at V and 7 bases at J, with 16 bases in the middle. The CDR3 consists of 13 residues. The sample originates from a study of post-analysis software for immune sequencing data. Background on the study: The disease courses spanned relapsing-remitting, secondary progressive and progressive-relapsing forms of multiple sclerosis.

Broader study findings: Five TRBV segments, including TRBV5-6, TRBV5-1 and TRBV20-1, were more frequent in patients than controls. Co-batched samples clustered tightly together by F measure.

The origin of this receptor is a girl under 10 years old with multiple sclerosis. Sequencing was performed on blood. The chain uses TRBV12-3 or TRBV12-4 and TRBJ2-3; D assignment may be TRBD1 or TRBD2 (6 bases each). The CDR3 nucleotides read TGTGCCAGCTCACCCTCCGGGGGCAATACGCAGTATTTT. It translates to CASSPSGGNTQYF.